This TCR beta chain was recorded in a study of blood T cell repertoires in COVID-19. Using immunoSEQ multiplex PCR, the repertoire was profiled, and TCRdb retains in-frame clones only, with some absent. The sample yields over 200,000 clones, approximately 84% seen once. Germline values: CDR1 MDHEN, CDR2 SYDVKM. V lost 8 bases and J lost 5, with 16 bases in between. This CDR3 comprises 14 residues. This clone was found a few times. The chain recombines TRBV28 with TRBJ1-5; no clear D gene. Sequenced sample: PBMCs or T cells enriched from blood (not recorded which). The sequence came from a man aged 35-49 years who had recovered from COVID-19. The CDR3 DNA sequence: TGTGCCAGCGGAGGGTCAGCATACCATCAGCCCCAGCATTTT. Its translation: CASGGSAYHQPQHF.